The clone carrying this TCR beta chain was seen ten or more times. TCRdb reprocessed the RT-PCR reads with MiXCR, giving one entry per CDR3 protein. The sample includes 550,000 to 750,000 distinct CDR3 sequences, approximately 15% of them seen just once. Germline V lookup: CDR1 SGDLS, CDR2 YYNGEE. The CDR3 loop spans 15 amino acids. Trimming removed 5 bases from V and 2 bases from J, with 11 bases in between. The clonotype comes from a female donor in good health, serving as a healthy control. The sequencing input was memory CD4+ T cells from blood. The V call is TRBV9, the J call TRBJ2-6; TRBD1 might be the D (5 bases). The CDR3 loop reads CASSPDSAGANVLTF. Written as DNA, the CDR3 is TGTGCCAGCAGTCCCGACAGCGCTGGGGCCAACGTCCTGACTTTC.